The clone carrying this TCR beta chain was seen a few times. The sample carries other DNA sequences with the same CDR3. Investigators spread the genomic DNA of each subset evenly over several immunoSEQ plates. Repertoires were generated with immunoSEQ multiplex PCR, while TCRdb's copy carries only in-frame clones and drops some. Of about 480,000 clones in the sample, more than 65% were seen once. Germline-derived CDR1 and CDR2 are SGHRS and YFSETQ. V was cut by 0 bases and J by 0 bases, with 5 bases left in between. CDR3 length: 14 amino acids. The entry originates in a study of shared clonotypes between healthy human individuals.

Material: PBMCs. The clonotype originates from a woman between 40 and 50 years old in good health. Some clones in this sample may be carry-over from other donors' samples. The V call is TRBV5-1, the J call TRBJ2-3; D gene uncertain. The CDR3 is CASSLGESTDTQYF. In DNA, the CDR3 is TGCGCCAGCAGCTTGGGCGAAAGCACAGATACGCAGTATTTT.